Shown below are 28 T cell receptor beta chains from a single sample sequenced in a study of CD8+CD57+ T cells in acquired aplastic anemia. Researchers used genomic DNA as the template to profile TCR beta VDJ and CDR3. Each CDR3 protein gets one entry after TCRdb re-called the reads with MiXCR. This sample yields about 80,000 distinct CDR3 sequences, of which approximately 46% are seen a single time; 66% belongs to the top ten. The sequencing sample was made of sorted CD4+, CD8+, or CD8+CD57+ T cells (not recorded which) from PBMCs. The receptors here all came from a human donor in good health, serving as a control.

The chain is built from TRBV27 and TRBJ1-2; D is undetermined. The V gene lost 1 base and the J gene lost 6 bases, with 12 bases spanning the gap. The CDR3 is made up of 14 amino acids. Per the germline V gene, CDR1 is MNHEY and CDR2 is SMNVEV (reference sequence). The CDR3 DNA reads TGTGCCAGCAGTTTATTTCCGGGAGTGGATGGCTACACCTTC. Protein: CASSLFPGVDGYTF.

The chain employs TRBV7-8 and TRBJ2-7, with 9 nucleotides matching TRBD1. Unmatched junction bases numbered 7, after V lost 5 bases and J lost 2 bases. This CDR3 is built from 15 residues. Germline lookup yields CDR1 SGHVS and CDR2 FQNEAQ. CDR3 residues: CASSILGDRAYEQYF. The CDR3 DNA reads TGTGCCAGCAGCATCTTAGGGGACAGGGCCTACGAGCAGTACTTC. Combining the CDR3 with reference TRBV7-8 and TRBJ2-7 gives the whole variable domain GAGVSQSPRYKVAKRGQDVALRCDPISGHVSLFWYQQALGQGPEFLTYFQNEAQLDKSGLPSDRFFAERPEGSVSTLKIQRTQQEDSAVYLCASSILGDRAYEQYFGPGTRLTVT.

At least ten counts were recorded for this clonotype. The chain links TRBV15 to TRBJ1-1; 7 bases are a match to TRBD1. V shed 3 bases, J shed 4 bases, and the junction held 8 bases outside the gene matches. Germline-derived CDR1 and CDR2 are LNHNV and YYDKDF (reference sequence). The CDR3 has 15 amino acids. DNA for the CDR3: TGTGCCACCAGCAGCTTGACAGGGCAGGGCACTGAAGCTTTCTTT. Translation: CATSSLTGQGTEAFF.

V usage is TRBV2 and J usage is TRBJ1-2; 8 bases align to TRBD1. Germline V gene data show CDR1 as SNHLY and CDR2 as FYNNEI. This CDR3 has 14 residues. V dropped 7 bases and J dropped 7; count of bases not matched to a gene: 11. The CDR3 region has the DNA TGTGCCAGCATCGAACAGGGGGTGGTGGGTGGCTACACCTTC. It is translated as CASIEQGVVGGYTF.

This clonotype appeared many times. The CDR3 sequence: CASSLGTPEAFF. The CDR3 coding sequence is TGTGCCAGCAGCCTTGGGACACCGGAGGCTTTCTTT. This chain joins TRBV11-2 and TRBJ1-1; D is possibly TRBD1 (6 bases). Trimming stripped 5 bases from V and 11 bases from J, with 15 bases between. The V gene's germline CDR1 is SGHAT and CDR2 FQNNGV. This CDR3 is built from 12 residues.

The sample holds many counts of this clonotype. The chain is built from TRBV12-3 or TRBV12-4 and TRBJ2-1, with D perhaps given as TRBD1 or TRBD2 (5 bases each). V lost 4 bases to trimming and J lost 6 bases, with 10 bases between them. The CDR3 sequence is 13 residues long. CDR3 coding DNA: TGTGCCAGCAGTTCCCTCGGGGCCAATGAGCAGTTCTTC. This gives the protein CASSSLGANEQFF.

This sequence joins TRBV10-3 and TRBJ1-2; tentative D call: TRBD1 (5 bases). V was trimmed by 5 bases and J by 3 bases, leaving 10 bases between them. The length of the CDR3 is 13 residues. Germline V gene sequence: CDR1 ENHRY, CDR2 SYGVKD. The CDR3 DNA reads TGTGCCATCAGTCATGGGACGGACTATGGCTACACCTTC. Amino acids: CAISHGTDYGYTF.

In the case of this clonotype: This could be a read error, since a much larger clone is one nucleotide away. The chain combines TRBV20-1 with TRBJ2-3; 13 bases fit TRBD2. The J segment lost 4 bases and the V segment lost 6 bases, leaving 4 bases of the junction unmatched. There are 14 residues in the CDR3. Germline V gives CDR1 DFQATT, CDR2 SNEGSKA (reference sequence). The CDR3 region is CSAPLAGGADTQYF. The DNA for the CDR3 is TGCAGTGCGCCACTAGCGGGAGGGGCAGATACGCAGTATTTT.

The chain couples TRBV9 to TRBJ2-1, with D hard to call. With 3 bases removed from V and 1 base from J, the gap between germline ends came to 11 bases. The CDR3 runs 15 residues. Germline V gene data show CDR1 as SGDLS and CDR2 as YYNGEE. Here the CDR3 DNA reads TGTGCCAGCAGCGCAGGACGATCGTCCTACAATGAGCAGTTCTTC. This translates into CASSAGRSSYNEQFF.

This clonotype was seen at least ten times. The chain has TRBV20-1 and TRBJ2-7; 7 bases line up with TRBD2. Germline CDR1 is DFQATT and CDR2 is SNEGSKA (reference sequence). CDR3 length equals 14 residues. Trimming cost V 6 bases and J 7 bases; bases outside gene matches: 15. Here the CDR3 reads CSAVGLGEGREQYF. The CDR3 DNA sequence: TGCAGTGCGGTGGGGTTAGGGGAGGGGAGGGAGCAGTACTTC.

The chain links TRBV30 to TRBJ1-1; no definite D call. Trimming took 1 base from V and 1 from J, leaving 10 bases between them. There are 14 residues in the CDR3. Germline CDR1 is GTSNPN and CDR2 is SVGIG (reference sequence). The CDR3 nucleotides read TGTGCCTGGAGTGATACGTCCTCGAACACTGAAGCTTTCTTT. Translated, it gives CAWSDTSSNTEAFF.

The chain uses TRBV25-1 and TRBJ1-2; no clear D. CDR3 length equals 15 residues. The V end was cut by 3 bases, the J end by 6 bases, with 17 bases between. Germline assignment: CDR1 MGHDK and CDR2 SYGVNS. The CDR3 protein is CASSDTLGRDNGYTF. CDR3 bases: TGTGCCAGCAGTGATACACTGGGCAGAGACAATGGCTACACCTTC.

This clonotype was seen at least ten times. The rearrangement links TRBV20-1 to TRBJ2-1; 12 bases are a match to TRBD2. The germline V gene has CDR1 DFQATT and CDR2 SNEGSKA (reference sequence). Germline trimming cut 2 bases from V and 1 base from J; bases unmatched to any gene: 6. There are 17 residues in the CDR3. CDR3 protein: CSARSRLAGASYNEQFF. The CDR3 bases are TGCAGTGCTAGATCGAGACTAGCGGGAGCGTCCTACAATGAGCAGTTCTTC.

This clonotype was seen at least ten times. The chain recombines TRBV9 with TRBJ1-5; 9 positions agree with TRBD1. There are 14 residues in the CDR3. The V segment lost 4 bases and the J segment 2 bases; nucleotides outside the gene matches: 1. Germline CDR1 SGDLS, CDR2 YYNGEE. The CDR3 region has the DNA TGTGCCAGCAGCACAGGGGGCGGCAATCAGCCCCAGCATTTT. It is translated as CASSTGGGNQPQHF. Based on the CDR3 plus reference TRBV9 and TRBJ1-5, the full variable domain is DSGVTQTPKHLITATGQRVTLRCSPRSGDLSVYWYQQSLDQGLQFLIQYYNGEERAKGNILERFSAQQFPDLHSELNLSSLELGDSALYFCASSTGGGNQPQHFGDGTRLSIL.

Here the CDR3 reads CASSATGTEAFF. In DNA form, the CDR3 reads TGTGCCAGCAGTGCGACGGGCACTGAAGCTTTCTTT. This rearrangement joins TRBV2 to TRBJ1-1; no reliable D call. V was clipped by 4 bases and J by 4 bases, with 7 bases between them. Germline CDR1 reads SNHLY; CDR2 reads FYNNEI. There are 12 residues in the CDR3.

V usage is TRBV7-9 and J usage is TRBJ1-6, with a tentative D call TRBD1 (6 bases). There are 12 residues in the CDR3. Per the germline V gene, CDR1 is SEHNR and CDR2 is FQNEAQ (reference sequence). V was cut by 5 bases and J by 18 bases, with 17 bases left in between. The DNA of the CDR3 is TGTGCCAGCAGCCAGCCAAACAGGGCCCCCCACTTT. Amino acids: CASSQPNRAPHF.

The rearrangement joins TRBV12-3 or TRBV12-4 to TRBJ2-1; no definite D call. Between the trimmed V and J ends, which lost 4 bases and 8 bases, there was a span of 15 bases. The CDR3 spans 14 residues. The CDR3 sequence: CASSSTLKVDEQFF. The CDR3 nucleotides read TGTGCCAGCAGTTCGACACTTAAGGTGGATGAGCAGTTCTTC.

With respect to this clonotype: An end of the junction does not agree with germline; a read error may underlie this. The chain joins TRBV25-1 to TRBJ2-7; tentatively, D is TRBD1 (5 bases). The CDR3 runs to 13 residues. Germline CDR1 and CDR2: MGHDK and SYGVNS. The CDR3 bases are TGTGCCACCAGTGAAACAGACAGCTGCGAGCAGTACTTC. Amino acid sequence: CATSETDSCEQYF.

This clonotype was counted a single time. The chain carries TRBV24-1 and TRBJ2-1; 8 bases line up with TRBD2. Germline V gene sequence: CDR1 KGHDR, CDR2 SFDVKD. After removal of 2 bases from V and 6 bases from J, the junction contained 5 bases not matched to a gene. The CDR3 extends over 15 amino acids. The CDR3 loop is CATSDSVAGLNEQFF. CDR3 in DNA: TGTGCCACCAGTGATTCGGTAGCGGGGCTCAATGAGCAGTTCTTC.

In nucleotides, the CDR3 is TGTGCCACCCGACAGGGGGCTGATTCACCCCTCCACTTT. Protein product: CATRQGADSPLHF. This chain connects TRBV7-9 to TRBJ1-6; 10 nucleotides align to TRBD1. The CDR3 has 13 residues. V lost 10 bases and J lost 8; bases outside the gene matches: 5. The germline V gene has CDR1 SEHNR and CDR2 FQNEAQ (reference sequence).

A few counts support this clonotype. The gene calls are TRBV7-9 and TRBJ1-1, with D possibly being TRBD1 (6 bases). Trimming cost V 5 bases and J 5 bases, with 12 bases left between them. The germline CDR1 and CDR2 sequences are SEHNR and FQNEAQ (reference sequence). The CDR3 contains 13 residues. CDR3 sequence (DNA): TGTGCCAGCAGCGAGCAGGGGAGGACTGAAGCTTTCTTT. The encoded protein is CASSEQGRTEAFF.

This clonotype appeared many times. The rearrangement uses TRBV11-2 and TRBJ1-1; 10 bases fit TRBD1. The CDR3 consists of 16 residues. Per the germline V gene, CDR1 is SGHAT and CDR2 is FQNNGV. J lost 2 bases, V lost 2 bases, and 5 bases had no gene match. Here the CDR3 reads CASSLWGQGTNTEAFF. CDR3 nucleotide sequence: TGTGCCAGCAGCTTATGGGGACAGGGGACAAACACTGAAGCTTTCTTT.

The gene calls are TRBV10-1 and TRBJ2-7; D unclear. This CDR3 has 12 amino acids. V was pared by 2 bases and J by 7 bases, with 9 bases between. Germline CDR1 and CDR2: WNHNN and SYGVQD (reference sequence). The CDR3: CASSEDNGEQYF. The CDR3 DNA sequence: TGCGCCAGCAGTGAGGATAACGGGGAGCAGTACTTC.

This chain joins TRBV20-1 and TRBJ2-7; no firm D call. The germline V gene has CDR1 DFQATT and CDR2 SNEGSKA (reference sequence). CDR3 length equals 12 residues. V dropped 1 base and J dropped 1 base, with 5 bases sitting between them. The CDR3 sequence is CSARVGSYEQYF. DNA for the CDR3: TGCAGTGCTAGAGTCGGGTCCTACGAGCAGTACTTC.

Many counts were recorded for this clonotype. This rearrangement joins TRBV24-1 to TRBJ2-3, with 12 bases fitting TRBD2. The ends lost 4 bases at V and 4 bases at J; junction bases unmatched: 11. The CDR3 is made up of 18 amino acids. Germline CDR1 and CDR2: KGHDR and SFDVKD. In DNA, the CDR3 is TGTGCCACCAGTGACCAAACACTAGCGGGGGGTACACCAGATACGCAGTATTTT. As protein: CATSDQTLAGGTPDTQYF.

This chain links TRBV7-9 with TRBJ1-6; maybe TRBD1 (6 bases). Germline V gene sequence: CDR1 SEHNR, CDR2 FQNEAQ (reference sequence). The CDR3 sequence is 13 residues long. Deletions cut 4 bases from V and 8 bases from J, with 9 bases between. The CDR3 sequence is CASSSAGDSPLHF. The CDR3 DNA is TGTGCCAGCAGCTCGGCAGGGGATTCACCCCTCCACTTT.

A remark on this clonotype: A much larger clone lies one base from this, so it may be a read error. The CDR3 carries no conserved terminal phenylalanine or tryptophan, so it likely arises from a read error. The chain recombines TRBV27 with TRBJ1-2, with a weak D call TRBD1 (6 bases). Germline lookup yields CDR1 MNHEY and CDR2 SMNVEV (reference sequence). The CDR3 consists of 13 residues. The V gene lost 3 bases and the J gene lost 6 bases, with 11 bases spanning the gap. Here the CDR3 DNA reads TGTGCCAGCAGTTTGAGGGGGGAGAATGGCTACACCCTC. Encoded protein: CASSLRGENGYTL.

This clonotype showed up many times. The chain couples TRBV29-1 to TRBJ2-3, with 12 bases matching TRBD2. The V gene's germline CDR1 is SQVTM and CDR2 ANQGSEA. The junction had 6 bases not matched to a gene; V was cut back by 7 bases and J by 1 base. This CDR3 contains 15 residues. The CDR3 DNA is TGCAGCGCAGCACGGACTAGCGGGGGCACAGATACGCAGTATTTT. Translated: CSAARTSGGTDTQYF.